Listed here are 2 T cell receptor beta chains from one sample, sequenced in a study of memory CD4+ T cells and cytomegalovirus serostatus. The sort gate was single viable CD3+CD4+CD8-CD45RO+ cells for memory CD4+ T cells. Assay: immunoSEQ multiplex PCR; the TCRdb copy retains only in-frame clones and omits some. The sample shows fewer than 90,000 clones, 60% to 80% of them seen only once. The specimen sequenced was memory CD4+ T cells from blood. All receptors derive from an adult in good health and CMV-seropositive.

The chain links TRBV7-2 to TRBJ1-5, with 11 bases that match TRBD1. CDR3 length: 15 amino acids. CDR1 is SGHTA and CDR2 is FQGNSA in the germline V gene. The J segment lost 7 bases and the V segment lost 5 bases, leaving 7 bases of the junction unmatched. The CDR3: CASSPPGQGDQPQHF. For the CDR3, the DNA is TGTGCCAGCAGCCCACCGGGACAGGGGGACCAGCCCCAGCATTTT.

V gene TRBV7-2 combines with J gene TRBJ2-5; 9 nucleotides align to TRBD1. This CDR3 spans 15 amino acids. The V gene's germline CDR1 is SGHTA and CDR2 FQGNSA. Trimming at V came to 0 bases and at J to 5 bases, leaving 4 bases not matched to a gene. The CDR3 here is CASSLAGQGRETQYF. The CDR3, as DNA: TGTGCCAGCAGCTTAGCGGGACAGGGAAGGGAGACCCAGTACTTC.